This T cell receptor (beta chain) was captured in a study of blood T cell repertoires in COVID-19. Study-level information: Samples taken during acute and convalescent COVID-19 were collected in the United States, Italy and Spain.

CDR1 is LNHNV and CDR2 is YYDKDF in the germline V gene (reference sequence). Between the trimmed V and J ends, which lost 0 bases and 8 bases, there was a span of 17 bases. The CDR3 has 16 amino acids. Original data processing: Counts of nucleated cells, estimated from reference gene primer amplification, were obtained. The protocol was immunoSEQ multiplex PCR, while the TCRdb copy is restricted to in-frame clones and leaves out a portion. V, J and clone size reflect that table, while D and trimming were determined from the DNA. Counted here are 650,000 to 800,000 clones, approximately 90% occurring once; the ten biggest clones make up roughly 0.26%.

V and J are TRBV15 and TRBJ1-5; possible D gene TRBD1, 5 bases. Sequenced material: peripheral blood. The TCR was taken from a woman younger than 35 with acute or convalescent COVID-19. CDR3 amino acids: CATSREVADSGEPQHF. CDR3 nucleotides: TGTGCCACCAGCAGAGAAGTCGCCGACAGTGGTGAGCCCCAGCATTTT.